This section outlines one T cell receptor (beta chain) sequence together with its context. This clonotype has just a few counts. Its antigen is unknown. Per-nucleotide qualities are absent, and no much larger clonotype sits a single base away. Ficoll-Paque density gradient centrifugation was used to isolate PBMCs. The listed sequencing device is Illumina NovaSeq 6000. cDNA libraries for TCRalpha and TCRbeta were prepared by 5'RACE using constant-segment primers, with sample barcodes and unique molecular identifiers added. Trizol reagent was used to extract RNA from every sample. Amplification of the libraries took two PCR steps, and the second step added a second sample barcode plus Illumina TruSeq adapters. Sequencing of libraries was performed on an Illumina NovaSeq with 2 x 150 bp paired-end reads. Processing in the source paper ran as follows. The reads were demultiplexed and collapsed into UMI-guided consensus sequences using migec v1.2.7. Using mixcr v2.1.11, the UMI consensuses were aligned to TRA and TRB V and J templates and assembled into clonotypes. Expanded or contracted clonotypes were those called significant by both edgeR and NoisET, with noise models trained on biological replicates. edgeR calls used a false discovery rate-adjusted p below 0.01 and a log2 fold-change threshold of 1. PCA with hierarchical clustering of max-normalized trajectories of the 1000 most abundant clonotypes was used as exploratory dynamics analysis. Separately sequenced CD4+ and CD8+ repertoires were used to assign a CD4 or CD8 phenotype to each responding clone. TCRdb trimmed public reads at Q25 via fastp, called clones via MiXCR and kept in-frame beta chains. Identical CDR3 proteins give one entry, which carries the most common genes and DNA. The V and J calls come from TCRdb's annotation, not from the publication. This sample gives around 300,000 distinct CDR3 sequences in total; more than 13% of them show up just once. The biggest ten clones account for 21% of the sample.

The entry originates in a study of T-cell memory formation after mild COVID-19 (dated by TCRdb to the early 2020s). Context from the whole study: TCR sequence clusters from the two donors were largely donor specific. In two donors, T-cell clones that expanded and contracted after mild COVID-19 were followed by sequencing TCRalpha and TCRbeta repertoires longitudinally. The cohort comprised two young, previously healthy adult volunteers, one female and one male.

Study-wide findings and limitations: The study covered only a couple of mild cases, and larger cohorts including severe cases with pre-infection samples were considered necessary. Balanced CD4/CD8 phenotypes were observed for clones contracting from day 15 to 85, whereas a bias towards CD4+ was observed for a second wave of clones expanding from day 15 to 37. SARS-CoV-2 specificity of the second-wave clones peaking on day 37 was not confirmed. The detection of some responding clones in pre-infection memory suggests that pre-existing cross-reactive memory T cells joined the SARS-CoV-2 response. Contracting CD4+ clones appeared mostly in the CM and EM memory subsets, whereas CD8+ clones were enriched in EMRA.

The V and J ends are trimmed by 3 bases and 2 bases, leaving 10 bases between them. Its CDR3 holds 14 amino acids, cysteine through phenylalanine. CDR3 DNA is the only sequence kept; it has 42 bases, read in frame from the first base. Via the germline V gene, CDR1 is KGHSH and CDR2 LQKENI. The chain links TRBV18 with TRBJ1-1, with the D gene uncertain. This sequence was found in a man between 18 and 35 years old who had mild COVID-19 (a few samples of this study predate the infection). The sample titles of this study are shuffled in the database, so cell type and time point are left out; the donor was told from shared clones. Input material: PBMCs or a T cell subset sorted from them (not recorded which). The CDR3 region reads CASSPGRTNTEAFF. Here is the DNA: TGTGCCAGCTCACCCGGGCGTACTAACACTGAAGCTTTCTTT.